What follows are 19 T cell receptor beta chains derived from one specimen sequenced in a study of HIV-infected children after antiretroviral therapy interruption. The sample's treatment: PENTA 11 planned treatment interruption arm or continuous ART arm. A 3' RACE protocol on RNA, with unique molecular identifiers, produced the TCR library. TCRdb re-called the 3' RACE reads through MiXCR, storing one row per CDR3 protein. The sample lists fewer than 45,000 distinct CDR3 sequences, about 7% seen once, with approximately 0.97% in the top ten. The material was CD45RA+ CD4+ T cells from PBMCs, pooled from several time points, obtained from a donor given antiretroviral therapy, either interrupted or continuous. Noted subset: naive CD4+ CD45RA+ CD45RO- T cells. These receptors were collected from a pool of human donors with HIV.

This clonotype was seen repeatedly, ten times or more. The rearrangement links TRBV29-1 to TRBJ2-6; 15 bases are shared with TRBD2. The J segment lost 0 bases and the V segment lost 7 bases, leaving 10 bases of the junction unmatched. CDR3 length equals 19 residues. Germline V gives CDR1 SQVTM, CDR2 ANQGSEA. CDR3 nucleotides: TGCAGCGCCGCCGGGACTAGCGGGAGGCCTGGCTCTGGGGCCAACGTCCTGACTTTC. This translates into CSAAGTSGRPGSGANVLTF.

This clonotype has at least ten counts. The genes are TRBV11-2 and TRBJ2-5, with 11 bases fitting TRBD2. CDR3 length: 14 amino acids. V dropped 4 bases and J dropped 7; count of bases not matched to a gene: 5. Germline V CDR1 and CDR2: SGHAT, FQNNGV. Written as DNA, the CDR3 is TGTGCCAGCAGCTCTTATAGCGGGGGGGCGACCCAGTACTTC. Amino acids: CASSSYSGGATQYF. Full variable domain (rest looked up from reference TRBV11-2 and TRBJ2-5): EAGVAQSPRYKIIEKRQSVAFWCNPISGHATLYWYQQILGQGPKLLIQFQNNGVVDDSQLPKDRFSAERLKGVDSTLKIQPAKLEDSAVYLCASSSYSGGATQYFGPGTRLLVL.

The V gene is TRBV6-5, the J gene TRBJ1-6; D is uncertain. This CDR3 is built from 16 residues. Germline V gene data show CDR1 as MNHEY and CDR2 as SVGAGI. Deletions cut 2 bases from V and 7 bases from J, with 15 bases between. This CDR3 reads CASSYSSNPGNSPLHF. DNA of the CDR3: TGTGCCAGCAGTTACAGCTCTAATCCCGGAAATTCACCCCTCCACTTT.

This clonotype has at least ten counts. This sequence joins TRBV7-2 and TRBJ1-1, with D perhaps matching TRBD1 (5 bases). CDR1 and CDR2 from the germline V gene are SGHTA and FQGNSA. The V and J ends lost 1 base and 5 bases respectively, with 14 bases between them. The CDR3 has 15 residues. CDR3 in amino acids: CASSLVALEGTEAFF. The CDR3 DNA is TGTGCCAGCAGCTTAGTGGCCCTGGAGGGGACTGAAGCTTTCTTT.

This clonotype was found many times. The chain recombines TRBV28 with TRBJ2-1, with a weak D call TRBD2 (7 bases). Germline V gene lookup returns CDR1 MDHEN and CDR2 SYDVKM. Trimming pared 4 bases from V and 9 bases from J, leaving 16 bases between. CDR3 size: 14 residues. The CDR3 sequence is CASSCPGDYAEQFF. CDR3 bases: TGTGCCAGCAGTTGTCCAGGGGACTATGCTGAGCAGTTCTTC.

The table lists this clonotype with many counts. The rearrangement joins TRBV18 to TRBJ2-7; 9 nucleotides align to TRBD2. This CDR3 is built from 17 residues. The germline CDR1 and CDR2 sequences are KGHSH and LQKENI. V lost 6 bases, J lost 6 bases, and 18 bases stayed unmatched. CDR3 in DNA: TGTGCCAGCTCCGCTACGATCACCGCGGGAGGGTTGGTCGAGCAGTACTTC. This translates into CASSATITAGGLVEQYF. Filled out from reference TRBV18 and TRBJ2-7, the complete variable domain reads NAGVMQNPRHLVRRRGQEARLRCSPMKGHSHVYWYRQLPEEGLKFMVYLQKENIIDESGMPKERFSAEFPKEGPSILRIQQVVRGDSAAYFCASSATITAGGLVEQYFGPGTRLTVT.

This clonotype was found many times. This sequence joins TRBV3-1 and TRBJ2-1, with D unclear. The CDR3 contains 19 residues. V was pared by 3 bases and J by 2 bases, with 23 bases between. In germline, CDR1 is LGHDT, CDR2 YNNKEL (reference sequence). CDR3 coding DNA: TGTGCCAGCAGCCACGAACTTCTCCCATGTTCACGGACCTACAATGAGCAGTTCTTC. Translating it yields CASSHELLPCSRTYNEQFF.

This clonotype was observed at least ten times. The rearrangement uses TRBV30 and TRBJ2-7, with 9 bases matching TRBD1. Trimming at V came to 2 bases and at J to 10 bases, leaving 9 bases not matched to a gene. CDR1 is GTSNPN and CDR2 is SVGIG in the germline V gene (reference sequence). The CDR3 is 13 residues long. The chain's CDR3 is CAWSRQGDYEQYF. The CDR3 DNA reads as TGTGCCTGGAGTCGACAGGGGGACTATGAACAGTACTTC.

This clonotype has ten or more counts. The chain is built from TRBV7-2 and TRBJ2-7; a possible D gene is TRBD1 (5 bases). This CDR3 is 13 amino acids long. V was trimmed by 5 bases and J by 3 bases, leaving 11 bases between them. Germline-derived CDR1 and CDR2 are SGHTA and FQGNSA. The CDR3 sequence: CASSRQSSYEQYF. The CDR3 coding sequence is TGTGCCAGCAGCCGACAGTCGAGCTACGAGCAGTACTTC. Combining the CDR3 with reference TRBV7-2 and TRBJ2-7 gives the whole variable domain GAGVSQSPSNKVTEKGKDVELRCDPISGHTALYWYRQSLGQGLEFLIYFQGNSAPDKSGLPSDRFSAERTGGSVSTLTIQRTQQEDSAVYLCASSRQSSYEQYFGPGTRLTVT.

This chain joins TRBV9 and TRBJ1-6; 10 bases are a match to TRBD1. V was clipped by 3 bases and J by 10 bases; unmatched bases: 7. The germline V gene has CDR1 SGDLS and CDR2 YYNGEE. This CDR3 has 15 amino acids. In nucleotides, the CDR3 is TGTGCCAGCAGCGCCGGGACAGGGGACGTGTCACCCCTCCACTTT. Its translation is CASSAGTGDVSPLHF.

In this sample, this clonotype turned up many times. Relative to the germline gene, one junction end is altered; a read error may explain this. This chain links TRBV4-2 with TRBJ2-2, with D possibly TRBD1 on 5 matching bases. CDR1 LGHNA and CDR2 YNFKEQ come from the germline V gene. This CDR3 has 14 residues. The chain's CDR3 is CASSQRGNTGQLYF. CDR3 sequence (DNA): TGTGCCAGCAGCCAAAGGGGAAACACCGGGCAGCTCTACTTT.

This clonotype was counted many times. This CDR3 is CASSRTYRDSNYGYTF. CDR3 nucleotides: TGTGCCAGCAGCCGAACTTACAGGGACTCCAACTATGGCTACACCTTC. The chain is built from TRBV6-5 and TRBJ1-2; D possibly corresponds to TRBD1 (6 bases). V lost 6 bases and J 2 bases, leaving 19 bases between the germline ends. The CDR3 is 16 amino acids. Germline CDR1 MNHEY, CDR2 SVGAGI.

This clonotype was counted ten times or more. This chain connects TRBV12-3 or TRBV12-4 to TRBJ2-5; D gene uncertain. The ends were cut back, 5 bases at V and 4 bases at J, with 11 bases in the middle. The CDR3 spans 13 residues. The chain's CDR3 is CASSPPALETQYF. CDR3 nucleotide sequence: TGTGCCAGCAGTCCCCCGGCGTTAGAGACCCAGTACTTC.

This clonotype came up a few times. V usage is TRBV18 and J usage is TRBJ2-7; 8 bases fit TRBD1. The CDR3 is 15 amino acids. The V gene's germline CDR1 is KGHSH and CDR2 LQKENI. Trimming removed 2 bases from V and 4 bases from J; junction bases left unmatched: 7. The CDR3 DNA follows: TGTGCCAGCTCACCAAGCGCAGGGGGCAAATACGAGCAGTACTTC. Translating it yields CASSPSAGGKYEQYF.

The rearrangement uses TRBV18 and TRBJ1-5; D not resolved. V was clipped by 8 bases and J by 7 bases, with 21 bases between them. In germline, CDR1 is KGHSH, CDR2 LQKENI. The CDR3 is made up of 15 amino acids. CDR3 in amino acids: CASIPTEGLRQPQHF. CDR3 coding DNA: TGTGCCAGCATCCCCACTGAAGGTCTAAGGCAGCCCCAGCATTTT.

This clonotype was counted ten times or more. This sequence joins TRBV3-1 and TRBJ2-5; 13 bases are shared with TRBD2. J was trimmed by 3 bases and V by 0 bases; bases with no gene match: 4. Germline V gives CDR1 LGHDT, CDR2 YNNKEL (reference sequence). CDR3 size: 17 residues. The CDR3 region is CASSQEGLAGHKETQYF. Here the CDR3 DNA reads TGTGCCAGCAGCCAAGAGGGACTAGCGGGACACAAAGAGACCCAGTACTTC.

This clonotype was recorded at least ten times. The J gene is TRBJ2-3, the V gene TRBV24-1; D remains unclear. There are 13 residues in the CDR3. Germline assignment: CDR1 KGHDR and CDR2 SFDVKD. The V end was cut by 0 bases, the J end by 2 bases, with 2 bases between. The CDR3 spells CATSDLDTDTQYF. Written as DNA, the CDR3 is TGTGCCACCAGTGATTTGGACACAGATACGCAGTATTTT.

The chain links TRBV6-5 to TRBJ2-1; TRBD1 might be the D (6 bases). This CDR3 spans 14 amino acids. V was pared by 0 bases and J by 8 bases, with 11 bases between. Germline CDR1 MNHEY, CDR2 SVGAGI. The CDR3 region is CASSYSAGAYEQFF. As DNA, the CDR3 is TGTGCCAGCAGTTACTCGGCAGGGGCCTATGAGCAGTTCTTC.

This clonotype occurred a few times. The chain joins TRBV2 to TRBJ2-4; 10 positions agree with TRBD1. Germline trimming cut 1 base from V and 4 bases from J; bases unmatched to any gene: 1. Germline loops: CDR1 SNHLY, CDR2 FYNNEI. The CDR3 is 15 residues long. CDR3 sequence (DNA): TGTGCCAGCAGTGAAGTGGACAGGGGGAAAAACATTCAGTACTTC. Protein: CASSEVDRGKNIQYF.